Shown below are 5 T cell receptor beta chains from a single sample sequenced in a study of T cell repertoires in cytomegalovirus infection. TCRdb re-analysed the reads in MiXCR, keeping a single row per CDR3 protein. The sample holds over 450,000 distinct CDR3 sequences, approximately 11% seen once. The specimen sequenced was PBMCs. These receptors were collected from a human donor in good health (CMV status not recorded). Some clones in this sample may be carry-over from other donors' samples.

This clonotype was detected ten times or more. The V gene is TRBV14, the J gene TRBJ2-5, with D perhaps TRBD2 (7 bases). The CDR3 is made up of 17 amino acids. V was shortened by 2 bases and J by 5 bases, with 21 bases between the two germline ends. From germline, CDR1 is SGHDN and CDR2 FVKESK. The CDR3 DNA reads as TGTGCCAGCAGCCAACAGGGGAGGGGTCCTTCCCTGGAGACCCAGTACTTC. Translated, it gives CASSQQGRGPSLETQYF.

This clonotype has at least ten counts. This chain connects TRBV18 to TRBJ1-1, with D possibly matching TRBD1 (6 bases). V lost 3 bases and J lost 2, with 19 bases in between. The CDR3 sequence is 17 residues long. The germline V gene has CDR1 KGHSH and CDR2 LQKENI. The CDR3: CASSPGLRHRDNTEAFF. The DNA for the CDR3 is TGTGCCAGCTCACCTGGGTTAAGACACAGGGACAACACTGAAGCTTTCTTT.

This clonotype was recorded many times. V is TRBV20-1 and J is TRBJ2-1, with 12 nucleotides matching TRBD2. After removal of 6 bases from V and 4 bases from J, the junction contained 7 bases not matched to a gene. The V gene's germline CDR1 is DFQATT and CDR2 SNEGSKA (reference sequence). There are 15 residues in the CDR3. Here the CDR3 DNA reads TGCAGTGCCCGGACTAGCGGGATGGGTTACAATGAGCAGTTCTTC. Translation: CSARTSGMGYNEQFF.

This clonotype has at least ten counts. This sequence joins TRBV18 and TRBJ2-1; D is unresolved. Trimming shortened V by 4 bases and J by 0 bases, and 10 bases separated the two germline ends. Germline assignment: CDR1 KGHSH and CDR2 LQKENI. The CDR3 spans 15 residues. This CDR3 is CASSLMGSSYNEQFF. DNA of the CDR3: TGTGCCAGCTCACTCATGGGAAGCTCCTACAATGAGCAGTTCTTC.

This clonotype was counted a few times. The chain employs TRBV5-6 and TRBJ1-1; 7 bases map to TRBD1. This CDR3 is built from 14 residues. V was pared by 4 bases and J by 5 bases, with 8 bases of the junction left unmatched. In germline, CDR1 is SGHDT, CDR2 YYEEEE. The CDR3 DNA reads as TGTGCCAGCAGCGGCTCCGGGACAGCAACTGAAGCTTTCTTT. Its protein is CASSGSGTATEAFF.